Following are 12 T cell receptor beta chains from one sample sequenced in a study of molecular identifiers for immune sequencing clone quantification. Each CDR3 protein gets one entry after TCRdb re-called the PCR reads with MiXCR. The table shows some 93,000 distinct CDR3 sequences, with around 20% occurring only once. The sequenced sample consisted of naive CD8+ T cells from blood, with Jurkat cell RNA spiked in. Subset described: FACS-sorted CD8+CD4-CCR7+CD45RA+ naive T cells. These TCRs come from a human donor in good health. Some libraries in this study had Jurkat cell RNA spiked in.

The table lists this clonotype with many counts. This chain joins TRBV19 and TRBJ2-2; D unclear. This CDR3 is 14 amino acids long. V was trimmed by 3 bases and J by 8 bases, leaving 13 bases between them. Germline V CDR1 and CDR2: LNHDA, SQIVND (reference sequence). This CDR3 is CASSIWTAMGELFF. As DNA, the CDR3 is TGTGCCAGTAGTATCTGGACCGCGATGGGGGAGCTGTTTTTT.

This clonotype was observed at least ten times. The chain carries TRBV5-4 and TRBJ2-3; TRBD2 agrees at 7 bases. The germline CDR1 and CDR2 sequences are SGHNT and YYREEE (reference sequence). Trimming removed 4 bases from V and 6 bases from J; junction bases left unmatched: 14. The CDR3 is 16 amino acids. DNA for the CDR3: TGTGCCAGCAGCCCCGAAGGACTAGTATCGGTTGATACGCAGTATTTT. Its translation is CASSPEGLVSVDTQYF.

The chain couples TRBV2 to TRBJ2-7; TRBD1 matches at 7 bases. V trimming: 3 bases; J trimming: 0 bases; junction bases outside the gene matches: 5. The CDR3 has 15 amino acids. Germline values: CDR1 SNHLY, CDR2 FYNNEI. The CDR3 is CASSDRQGTSYEQYF. Here the CDR3 DNA reads TGTGCCAGCAGTGACCGACAGGGAACCTCCTACGAGCAGTACTTC.

This chain connects TRBV6-5 to TRBJ2-2, with 10 bases fitting TRBD1. The germline V gene encodes CDR1 MNHEY and CDR2 SVGAGI. This CDR3 spans 19 amino acids. The junction had 12 bases not matched to a gene; V was cut back by 5 bases and J by 0 bases. The chain's CDR3 is CASSPYPGTGVANTGELFF. In DNA, the CDR3 is TGTGCCAGCAGTCCCTACCCGGGGACAGGGGTCGCGAACACCGGGGAGCTGTTTTTT.

As regards this clonotype: At one end the junction does not follow the germline gene, possibly because of a read error. The genes are TRBV19 and TRBJ2-3; D call uncertain. CDR1 LNHDA and CDR2 SQIVND come from the germline V gene (reference sequence). This CDR3 comprises 15 residues. CDR3: CVSSASGLRTDTQYF. CDR3 sequence (DNA): TGTGTCAGTAGTGCGTCAGGTCTTCGCACAGATACGCAGTATTTT.

The chain employs TRBV28 and TRBJ2-7, with D perhaps TRBD2 (6 bases). The germline CDR1 and CDR2 sequences are MDHEN and SYDVKM. Trimming pared 7 bases from V and 4 bases from J, leaving 11 bases between. CDR3 length: 12 amino acids. This CDR3 reads CASNGGEYEQYF. The DNA for the CDR3 is TGTGCCAGCAACGGAGGGGAATACGAGCAGTACTTC.

This clonotype occurred many times. V usage is TRBV20-1 and J usage is TRBJ1-2, with a weak D call TRBD1 (6 bases). V lost 1 base to trimming and J lost 5 bases, with 17 bases between them. Germline assignment: CDR1 DFQATT and CDR2 SNEGSKA (reference sequence). The CDR3 loop spans 15 amino acids. DNA of the CDR3: TGCAGTGCTAGAGCCACTCCGGACAGCAATTATGGCTACACCTTC. Residues: CSARATPDSNYGYTF.

This clonotype was recorded once. At one of its ends the junction is not consistent with the germline gene, which may arise from a read error. The chain's CDR3 is CASSGAGNWQSNQPQHF. The CDR3, as DNA: TGCGCCAGCAGTGGGGCAGGGAATTGGCAAAGCAATCAACCCCAGCATTTT. This chain uses TRBV4-1 with TRBJ1-5; tentatively, D is TRBD1 (5 bases). The CDR3 runs to 17 residues. The germline gives CDR1 MGHRA, CDR2 YSYEKL.

This clonotype was recorded many times. The CDR3 is CASRGSGDEKLFF. CDR3 sequence (DNA): TGTGCCAGCAGGGGGAGCGGGGATGAAAAACTGTTTTTT. The rearrangement joins TRBV7-9 to TRBJ1-4; D unclear. The CDR3 loop spans 13 amino acids. V dropped 6 bases and J dropped 6 bases, with 11 bases sitting between them. Looked up from germline, CDR1 is SEHNR and CDR2 is FQNEAQ (reference sequence).

This clonotype showed up just a few times. V and J are TRBV12-3 or TRBV12-4 and TRBJ2-1; 10 bases are a match to TRBD1. This CDR3 contains 17 residues. Germline trimming cut 7 bases from V and 8 bases from J; bases unmatched to any gene: 17. The CDR3 sequence is CASTNAAGTGDLDEQFF. DNA of the CDR3: TGTGCCAGCACCAACGCGGCCGGGACAGGGGACTTGGATGAGCAGTTCTTC.

The V and J genes are TRBV19 and TRBJ2-7, with 8 bases lining up with TRBD1. The CDR3 is 13 amino acids. Looked up from germline, CDR1 is LNHDA and CDR2 is SQIVND (reference sequence). V was pared by 3 bases and J by 4 bases, with 2 bases of the junction left unmatched. The CDR3 DNA reads TGTGCCAGTAGTATTACAGGGGGTTACGAGCAGTACTTC. This translates into CASSITGGYEQYF.

This clonotype was counted ten times or more. The gene calls are TRBV5-4 and TRBJ2-6; D is undetermined. With 0 bases removed from V and 0 bases from J, the gap between germline ends came to 19 bases. The CDR3 spans 20 residues. Germline V CDR1 and CDR2: SGHNT, YYREEE (reference sequence). CDR3 sequence: CASSLEVIGAALSGANVLTF. CDR3 in DNA: TGTGCCAGCAGCTTGGAGGTTATAGGTGCGGCCCTCTCTGGGGCCAACGTCCTGACTTTC.